This T cell receptor (beta chain) was captured in a study of blood T cell repertoires in COVID-19. Study at large: Donors in the United States, Italy and Spain gave samples during acute or convalescent COVID-19. T cells, B-cell-depleted T cells, or PBMCs provided the cDNA or gDNA that served as material.

The assay was immunoSEQ multiplex PCR, and TCRdb's table has in-frame clones only and misses some. The table records about 240,000 clones, 88% of them present only once. Germline assignment: CDR1 SGHRS and CDR2 YFSETQ. Deletions cut 0 bases from V and 3 bases from J, with 12 bases between. The CDR3 runs 15 residues. The V and J genes are TRBV5-1 and TRBJ1-1, with a tentative D call TRBD1 (5 bases). What was sequenced was peripheral blood. This TCR was recovered from a woman between 40 and 50 years old who had recovered from COVID-19. The CDR3, as DNA: TGCGCCAGCAGCTTGGGGGGGACGGGGGACACTGAAGCTTTCTTT. It translates to CASSLGGTGDTEAFF.